What follows are 23 T cell receptor beta chains derived from one specimen sequenced in a study of blood T cell repertoires in COVID-19. Using immunoSEQ multiplex PCR, the repertoire was profiled, and TCRdb retains in-frame clones only, with some absent. This table has about 230,000 clones, about 88% appearing once. The material sequenced was peripheral blood. These receptor sequences come from an older woman with acute or convalescent COVID-19.

J is TRBJ1-4 and V is TRBV9; 7 nucleotides agree with TRBD1. The CDR3 is made up of 15 amino acids. Trimming cost V 0 bases and J 8 bases; bases outside gene matches: 7. Per the germline V gene, CDR1 is SGDLS and CDR2 is YYNGEE. CDR3 amino acids: CASSVDRGWEEKLFF. CDR3 bases: TGTGCCAGCAGCGTAGACAGGGGATGGGAAGAAAAACTGTTTTTT.

The rearrangement links TRBV6-2 or TRBV6-3 to TRBJ2-1; D possibly corresponds to TRBD2 (6 bases). This CDR3 contains 14 residues. The ends were cut back, 3 bases at V and 5 bases at J, with 11 bases in the middle. In germline, CDR1 is MNHEY, CDR2 SVGEGT. CDR3 nucleotides: TGTGCCAGCAGTTATGGCGGGGCCAACAATGAGCAGTTCTTC. Residues: CASSYGGANNEQFF.

This clone occurred a few times. The V and J genes are TRBV7-2 and TRBJ2-1; a possible D gene is TRBD2 (6 bases). The V end lost 2 bases, the J end lost 8 bases, and 10 bases lay between the germline ends. The germline V gene encodes CDR1 SGHTA and CDR2 FQGNSA. The CDR3 spans 13 residues. The CDR3 loop is CASSLNPGDEQFF. The CDR3 DNA is TGTGCCAGCAGCTTAAACCCGGGAGATGAGCAGTTCTTC.

The chain carries TRBV7-9 and TRBJ2-1, with TRBD1 matching over 7 bases. V dropped 0 bases and J dropped 6; count of bases not matched to a gene: 14. The CDR3 length is 18 residues. Germline values: CDR1 SEHNR, CDR2 FQNEAQ (reference sequence). CDR3 amino acids: CASSLATPGQSLFNEQFF. DNA of the CDR3: TGTGCCAGCAGCTTAGCCACCCCGGGACAGTCTTTGTTCAATGAGCAGTTCTTC.

The chain recombines TRBV19 with TRBJ1-2; D unclear. V was shortened by 7 bases and J by 7 bases, with 19 bases between the two germline ends. The CDR3 runs 14 residues. The germline V gene encodes CDR1 LNHDA and CDR2 SQIVND (reference sequence). CDR3 DNA sequence: TGTGCCAGTACCTCTATGAACCCCATTCGTGGCTACACCTTC. This codes for CASTSMNPIRGYTF.

The rearrangement links TRBV11-2 to TRBJ2-1; TRBD2 agrees at 15 bases. The CDR3 loop spans 17 amino acids. Germline CDR1 SGHAT, CDR2 FQNNGV. Trimming cost V 2 bases and J 6 bases; bases outside gene matches: 5. CDR3 DNA sequence: TGTGCCAGCAGCTTAATATTGGGACTAGCGGGGGGCAATGAGCAGTTCTTC. Translating gives CASSLILGLAGGNEQFF.

The chain joins TRBV11-2 to TRBJ2-3; D is perhaps TRBD2 (5 bases). V lost 0 bases and J 2 bases, leaving 15 bases between the germline ends. CDR1 SGHAT and CDR2 FQNNGV come from the germline V gene. The CDR3 sequence is 17 residues long. The CDR3 sequence: CASSLDEVARLTDTQYF. As DNA, the CDR3 is TGTGCCAGCAGCTTAGATGAGGTAGCGCGACTCACAGATACGCAGTATTTT.

As regards this clone: This same CDR3 is encoded by further DNA sequences in the sample. The chain couples TRBV11-3 to TRBJ2-5; D ambiguous. The CDR3 is 13 amino acids. Germline-derived CDR1 and CDR2 are SGHNT and YENEEA. V lost 1 base to trimming and J lost 2 bases, with 5 bases between them. The CDR3 loop is CASSLGAQETQYF. Here the CDR3 DNA reads TGTGCCAGCAGCTTAGGGGCTCAAGAGACCCAGTACTTC.

This clone was seen just once. V is TRBV10-3 and J is TRBJ2-7; maybe TRBD1 (5 bases). The germline V gene has CDR1 ENHRY and CDR2 SYGVKD. Trimming cost V 0 bases and J 2 bases, with 11 bases left between them. This CDR3 has 15 amino acids. Here the CDR3 reads CAISESGQMAYEQYF. In DNA form, the CDR3 reads TGTGCCATCAGTGAGTCGGGGCAGATGGCCTACGAGCAGTACTTC.

The chain joins TRBV25-1 to TRBJ2-7; 10 bases are shared with TRBD1. J gave up 4 bases and V 5 bases, and 5 bases lay outside the gene matches. Germline V gives CDR1 MGHDK, CDR2 SYGVNS. The CDR3 runs 14 residues. The DNA for the CDR3 is TGTGCCAGCAGTTTGGGGACAGGGGTATACGAGCAGTACTTC. As protein: CASSLGTGVYEQYF.

The chain links TRBV18 to TRBJ1-1; 9 nucleotides line up with TRBD1. Germline assignment: CDR1 KGHSH and CDR2 LQKENI. With 6 bases clipped from V and 7 bases from J, the junction kept 9 bases outside the gene matches. The CDR3 is 14 amino acids. DNA for the CDR3: TGTGCCAGCTCCCCGAACAGGGGGCTTAGTGAAGCTTTCTTT. Protein sequence: CASSPNRGLSEAFF.

CDR3 coding DNA: TGTGCCTCCTCGGGCAGCGGGGGGCGCTTGAACTACGAGCAGTACTTC. It yields the protein CASSGSGGRLNYEQYF. The gene calls are TRBV10-3 and TRBJ2-7, with 9 positions matching TRBD2. Germline CDR1 is ENHRY and CDR2 is SYGVKD. V lost 11 bases to trimming and J lost 3 bases; unmatched junction nucleotides: 17. CDR3 length: 16 residues.

The table lists this clone with a count of one. V and J are TRBV15 and TRBJ2-6; no clear D. Germline loops: CDR1 LNHNV, CDR2 YYDKDF (reference sequence). The length of the CDR3 is 14 residues. V lost 5 bases, J lost 1 base, and 6 bases lay in between. CDR3 loop: CATSLRSGANVLTF. The DNA of the CDR3 is TGTGCCACCAGCCTCCGGTCTGGGGCCAACGTCCTGACTTTC.

V is TRBV7-9 and J is TRBJ1-1; 10 nucleotides line up with TRBD1. The CDR3 is 13 amino acids. V shed 8 bases, J shed 3 bases, and the junction held 3 bases outside the gene matches. Germline values: CDR1 SEHNR, CDR2 FQNEAQ (reference sequence). CDR3 loop: CASSDRGHTEAFF. The CDR3 DNA is TGTGCCAGCTCTGACAGGGGGCACACTGAAGCTTTCTTT.

The genes are TRBV19 and TRBJ1-5; 7 nucleotides agree with TRBD1. V lost 7 bases, J lost 3 bases, and 6 bases stayed unmatched. CDR1 LNHDA and CDR2 SQIVND come from the germline V gene (reference sequence). The CDR3 contains 14 residues. The CDR3 DNA sequence: TGTGCCAGTAATCTACAGGGGACCAATCAGCCCCAGCATTTT. Translating it yields CASNLQGTNQPQHF.

About this clone itself: At one end, the junction sequence differs from germline, possibly due to a read error. This chain joins TRBV9 and TRBJ2-3, with 13 nucleotides matching TRBD2. The germline V gene has CDR1 SGDLS and CDR2 YYNGEE. There are 17 residues in the CDR3. CDR3 in DNA: TGTACCAGCAGCATGGGACTAGCGGGACGTGGGACAGATACGCAGTATTTT. It yields the protein CTSSMGLAGRGTDTQYF. The variable domain in full, completed from reference TRBV9 and TRBJ2-3, reads DSGVTQTPKHLITATGQRVTLRCSPRSGDLSVYWYQQSLDQGLQFLIQYYNGEERAKGNILERFSAQQFPDLHSELNLSSLELGDSALYFCTSSMGLAGRGTDTQYFGPGTRLTVL.

This clone is a singleton in its sample. The V call is TRBV11-3, the J call TRBJ2-3; D unclear. This CDR3 spans 16 amino acids. Deletions cut 1 base from V and 0 bases from J, with 11 bases between. The germline CDR1 and CDR2 sequences are SGHNT and YENEEA. CDR3 DNA: TGTGCCAGCAGCTTAGCCTCGGCGGCCAGCACAGATACGCAGTATTTT. Protein product: CASSLASAASTDTQYF.

This clone was detected only a few times. Other nucleotide sequences from this sample produce the same CDR3. The chain links TRBV7-2 to TRBJ1-5; TRBD1 might be the D (5 bases). The length of the CDR3 is 14 residues. The V end was cut by 4 bases, the J end by 2 bases, with 9 bases between. Germline V gives CDR1 SGHTA, CDR2 FQGNSA. DNA of the CDR3: TGTGCCAGCAGCTCTACGGGGGGCAATCAGCCCCAGCATTTT. Its translation: CASSSTGGNQPQHF.

The rearrangement joins TRBV2 to TRBJ2-6; weak D call: TRBD2 (6 bases). The CDR3 totals 16 residues. Germline V gives CDR1 SNHLY, CDR2 FYNNEI. Trimming left V 3 bases short and J 4 bases short, with 13 bases between. The CDR3 coding sequence is TGTGCCAGCAGTGAGAGGGGCGGGGCGGGGGCCAACGTCCTGACTTTC. It codes for CASSERGGAGANVLTF.

V is TRBV9 and J is TRBJ1-4; tentatively, D is TRBD1 (6 bases). This CDR3 has 17 amino acids. Trimming removed 4 bases from V and 5 bases from J, with 21 bases in between. Germline CDR1 reads SGDLS; CDR2 reads YYNGEE. In nucleotides, the CDR3 is TGTGCCAGCAGCCCGCGGCTAGGCGGGGGGCCAAATGAAAAACTGTTTTTT. Translating gives CASSPRLGGGPNEKLFF.

The chain is built from TRBV10-1 and TRBJ1-1; D unresolved. Germline values: CDR1 WNHNN, CDR2 SYGVQD (reference sequence). The CDR3 runs 15 residues. The V end lost 0 bases, the J end lost 0 bases, and 8 bases lay between the germline ends. This CDR3 is CASSESGSLNTEAFF. The CDR3 region has the DNA TGCGCCAGCAGTGAGTCGGGCAGCCTGAACACTGAAGCTTTCTTT.

The chain is built from TRBV6-5 and TRBJ2-7, with 8 bases aligning to TRBD1. Germline CDR1 and CDR2: MNHEY and SVGAGI. The CDR3 consists of 13 residues. The trim removed 6 bases at V and 3 bases at J, leaving 4 bases unmatched. The CDR3 nucleotides read TGTGCCAGCAGCCACAGGGGGAACTACGAGCAGTACTTC. Translating gives CASSHRGNYEQYF.

The rearrangement joins TRBV6-2 or TRBV6-3 to TRBJ1-6; TRBD1 might be the D (5 bases). Germline values: CDR1 MNHEY, CDR2 SVGEGT. V was pared by 3 bases and J by 5 bases, with 8 bases between. CDR3 length: 14 amino acids. The CDR3, as DNA: TGTGCCAGCAGTTATAGACAGAATAATTCACCCCTCCACTTT. This sequence encodes CASSYRQNNSPLHF.